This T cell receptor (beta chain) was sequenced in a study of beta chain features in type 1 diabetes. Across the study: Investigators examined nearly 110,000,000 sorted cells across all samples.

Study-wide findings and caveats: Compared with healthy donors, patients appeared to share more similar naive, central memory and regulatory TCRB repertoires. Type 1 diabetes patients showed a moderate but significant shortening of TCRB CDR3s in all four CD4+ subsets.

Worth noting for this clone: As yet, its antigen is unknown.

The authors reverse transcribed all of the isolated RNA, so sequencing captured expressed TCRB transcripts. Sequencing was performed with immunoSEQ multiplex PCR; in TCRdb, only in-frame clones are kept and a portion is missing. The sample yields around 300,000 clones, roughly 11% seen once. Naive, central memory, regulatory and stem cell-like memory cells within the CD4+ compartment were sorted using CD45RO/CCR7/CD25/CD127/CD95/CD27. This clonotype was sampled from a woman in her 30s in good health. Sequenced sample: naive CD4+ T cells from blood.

CDR3 DNA: TGTGCCAGCAGTTATAGCGGGAGGTCCGACGAGCAGTACTTC. Its protein product is CASSYSGRSDEQYF. This chain joins TRBV6-5 and TRBJ2-7, with 10 bases fitting TRBD2. V dropped 3 bases and J dropped 5; count of bases not matched to a gene: 4. Germline lookup yields CDR1 MNHEY and CDR2 SVGAGI. The CDR3 totals 14 residues.